The clone carrying this T cell receptor (beta chain) was detected ten times or more. This entry is derived from a study of T-cell reconstitution after alpha-beta-depleted transplantation in children. Trimming removed 5 bases from V and 7 bases from J; junction bases left unmatched: 8. Germline CDR1 and CDR2: MNHEY and SVGAGI. The CDR3 runs 14 residues. Unique molecular identifiers were incorporated into the prepared TCRbeta library. TCRdb re-called the PCR reads through MiXCR, storing one row per CDR3 protein. This table holds around 600,000 distinct CDR3 sequences, about 11% found once. This sequence originates from a human donor who donated a stem cell graft to a child with acute myeloid leukemia. The sample was PBMCs from the stem cell graft donor, taken from the stem cell graft. The V call is TRBV6-5, the J call TRBJ1-2, with TRBD1 matching over 9 bases. CDR3 amino acids: CASSPGQGRGGYTF. CDR3 bases: TGTGCCAGCAGTCCGGGACAGGGACGCGGTGGCTACACCTTC.